This T cell receptor beta chain derives from a study of Graves' ophthalmopathy and Graves' hyperthyroidism. This clonotype was recorded many times. Amplified TCR beta CDR3 regions were obtained using RNA transcripts as template. Following a first-round RT-PCR that used HTBI primers, a second-round multiplex PCR was carried out. One entry per CDR3 protein results from TCRdb running MiXCR on the multiplex PCR reads. Among around 1,200,000 distinct CDR3 sequences, about 35% were seen once, and the ten largest hold 8.5% to 14%. The CDR3 loop spans 14 amino acids. V was cut by 2 bases and J by 0 bases, with 8 bases left in between. The germline gives CDR1 MNHEY, CDR2 SVGAGI.

This receptor was obtained from an adult man with Graves' hyperthyroidism. This chain links TRBV6-5 with TRBJ2-7; D not certain. The sequencing sample was made of peripheral blood or thyroid tissue (not recorded which). The DNA of the CDR3 is TGTGCCAGCAGTTACGGGCGGAGCTCCTACGAGCAGTACTTC. As protein: CASSYGRSSYEQYF.